A selection of T cell receptor beta chains follows, all from one sample in a study of blood T cells in healthy people across ages. TCRdb independently ran MiXCR on the 5' RACE reads; one entry per CDR3 protein. The repertoire holds more than 1.4 million distinct CDR3 sequences, with around two fifths as singletons. Sequenced sample: blood. The receptor source for this set is a young woman in good health. The CDR3 runs from the conserved cysteine through the conserved F or W. D genes are given only for firm matches. Only some rows state a clone size, as once, few, many or a class for expanded clones.

cdr3_aa | cdr3_nt | clone_size | j_call | d_call | v_call
CATSRDRWLSNQPQHF | TGTGCCACCAGCAGAGATCGGTGGCTAAGCAATCAGCCCCAGCATTTT | NA | TRBJ1-5 | NA | TRBV15
CASKRDRGNEQFF | TGTGCCAGCAAAAGGGACAGGGGAAATGAGCAGTTCTTC | NA | TRBJ2-1 | TRBD1 | TRBV2
CASSQVRGLAGASSYNEQFF | TGTGCCAGCAGCCAAGTTAGGGGACTAGCGGGAGCTAGCTCCTACAATGAGCAGTTCTTC | NA | TRBJ2-1 | TRBD2 | TRBV14
CASSEYYLGGAGNIQYF | TGTGCCAGCAGTGAATATTATCTCGGGGGGGCCGGAAACATTCAGTACTTC | many | TRBJ2-4 | TRBD2 | TRBV25-1
CASSPATGLYEQYF | TGTGCCAGCAGTCCCGCGACAGGGCTTTACGAGCAGTACTTC | NA | TRBJ2-7 | TRBD1 | TRBV6-5
CATRPGTGGNTQYF | TGTGCCACCAGGCCCGGGACAGGGGGCAATACGCAGTATTTT | few | TRBJ2-3 | TRBD1 | TRBV15
CSARDKGGSGELFF | TGCAGTGCTAGAGATAAAGGGGGATCCGGGGAGCTGTTTTTT | NA | TRBJ2-2 | NA | TRBV20-1
CSAKKGTSGTGPLEQYF | TGCAGTGCTAAGAAAGGGACTAGCGGGACCGGACCCCTGGAGCAGTACTTC | NA | TRBJ2-7 | TRBD2 | TRBV20-1
CAWSVKSSGNTIYF | TGTGCCTGGAGTGTAAAGAGCTCTGGAAACACCATATATTTT | few | TRBJ1-3 | NA | TRBV30
CASLREDYGYTF | TGTGCCAGCCTCAGGGAGGACTATGGCTACACCTTC | few | TRBJ1-2 | NA | TRBV6-1
CASRALGARPDTQYF | TGTGCCAGCAGGGCCCTCGGAGCCAGGCCAGATACGCAGTATTTT | few | TRBJ2-3 | NA | TRBV12-3/TRBV12-4
CASSSRGNGNIQYF | TGTGCCAGCAGTTCCAGGGGCAACGGGAACATTCAGTACTTC | few | TRBJ2-4 | NA | TRBV6-5
CASSPPGQGVAKNIQYF | TGTGCCAGCTCACCACCGGGACAGGGGGTAGCCAAAAACATTCAGTACTTC | NA | TRBJ2-4 | TRBD1 | TRBV18
CASSLGRSSTNEKLFF | TGTGCCAGCAGCTTAGGTCGTAGCTCAACTAATGAAAAACTGTTTTTT | NA | TRBJ1-4 | NA | TRBV11-2
CASSGGTGTEVYEQYF | TGTGCCAGCAGCGGGGGTACCGGGACAGAGGTCTACGAGCAGTACTTC | NA | TRBJ2-7 | TRBD1 | TRBV9
CTSSQELVAETQYF | TGTACCAGCAGCCAAGAGTTGGTTGCGGAGACCCAGTACTTC | NA | TRBJ2-5 | NA | TRBV3-1
CASSGTGSQDTQYF | TGCGCCAGCAGCGGCACAGGGAGCCAAGATACGCAGTATTTT | NA | TRBJ2-3 | NA | TRBV5-1
CASSRPNPGQGHTF | TGTGCCAGCAGCCGACCGAATCCGGGACAGGGACACACCTTC | NA | TRBJ1-2 | TRBD1 | TRBV12-3/TRBV12-4
CASSFSGTKDIQYF | TGTGCCAGCAGCTTTTCCGGGACTAAGGACATTCAGTACTTC | many | TRBJ2-4 | TRBD2 | TRBV5-6
CASSALFRENGYTF | TGTGCCAGCAGTGCGCTATTCAGGGAAAATGGCTACACCTTC | NA | TRBJ1-2 | NA | TRBV12-3/TRBV12-4
CASSQDSPRSTDTQYF | TGCGCCAGCAGCCAAGATAGTCCTCGGTCCACAGATACGCAGTATTTT | few | TRBJ2-3 | NA | TRBV4-1
CASRPAGTFHEQFF | TGTGCCAGCAGACCGGCGGGGACATTCCATGAGCAGTTCTTC | NA | TRBJ2-1 | NA | TRBV28
CASSPQGSGSLADTQYF | TGTGCCAGCAGCCCACAAGGTAGCGGGAGTCTTGCGGATACGCAGTATTTT | NA | TRBJ2-3 | TRBD2 | TRBV4-2
CASSLASSGNTIYF | TGCGCCAGCAGCTTGGCCTCGAGCGGAAACACCATATATTTT | NA | TRBJ1-3 | NA | TRBV5-1
CAPSWHNRDIQYF | TGTGCCCCCTCGTGGCATAATAGGGACATTCAGTACTTC | NA | TRBJ2-4 | NA | TRBV10-3
CASSLGALSCEQYF | TGTGCCAGCAGCTTGGGGGCTTTATCCTGCGAGCAGTACTTC | once | TRBJ2-7 | NA | TRBV7-9
CASSPILEKDEKLFF | TGTGCCAGCAGCCCGATCCTGGAGAAGGATGAAAAACTGTTTTTT | NA | TRBJ1-4 | NA | TRBV7-9
CASSQDPQGTSGRTDTQYF | TGCGCCAGCAGCCAAGATCCTCAAGGGACTAGCGGGAGAACAGATACGCAGTATTTT | few | TRBJ2-3 | TRBD2 | TRBV4-1
CSAKIKLAGQYNEQFF | TGCAGTGCGAAGATCAAACTAGCGGGACAATACAATGAGCAGTTCTTC | few | TRBJ2-1 | TRBD2 | TRBV20-1
CASSQGPGDIQYF | TGCGCCAGCAGCCAAGGACCCGGTGACATTCAGTACTTC | once | TRBJ2-4 | NA | TRBV4-3
CASSQDTGTRAYEQYF | TGTGCCAGCAGCCAAGATACGGGGACTAGGGCCTACGAGCAGTACTTC | once | TRBJ2-7 | TRBD2 | TRBV3-1
CASRTTGRTDTQYF | TGTGCCAGCAGAACGACAGGGAGAACAGATACGCAGTATTTT | NA | TRBJ2-3 | TRBD1 | TRBV6-1
CSKSSGGANEQYF | TGCAGCAAGAGTAGCGGGGGGGCAAATGAGCAGTACTTC | few | TRBJ2-5 | TRBD2 | TRBV29-1
CASSLAAGQGYEQYF | TGCGCCAGCAGCTTGGCGGCAGGACAAGGTTACGAGCAGTACTTC | few | TRBJ2-7 | NA | TRBV5-1
CASSQGLAFLVDEQFF | TGTGCCAGCAGTCAGGGACTAGCTTTTCTAGTAGATGAGCAGTTCTTC | NA | TRBJ2-1 | TRBD2 | TRBV6-5
CSVGQGAEEQFF | TGCAGCGTAGGACAGGGGGCCGAAGAGCAGTTCTTC | once | TRBJ2-1 | TRBD1 | TRBV29-1
CASSLRQVFF | TGTGCCAGCAGTTTAAGACAGGTATTCTTC | NA | TRBJ2-1 | NA | TRBV28
CASSQNPYDRKTANRGYTF | TGTGCCAGCAGCCAGAACCCCTACGACAGGAAGACCGCCAATCGTGGCTACACCTTC | few | TRBJ1-2 | NA | TRBV14
CSVQTGGYKGETQYF | TGCAGCGTTCAAACAGGGGGCTATAAGGGAGAGACCCAGTACTTC | NA | TRBJ2-5 | TRBD1 | TRBV29-1
CASSPAGLSYNEQFF | TGTGCCAGCAGCCCAGCGGGACTCTCCTACAATGAGCAGTTCTTC | few | TRBJ2-1 | TRBD2 | TRBV12-3/TRBV12-4
CSARKLADNEQFF | TGCAGTGCTAGAAAACTAGCGGACAATGAGCAGTTCTTC | NA | TRBJ2-1 | TRBD2 | TRBV20-1
CASSFSEWGEGYTF | TGCGCCAGCAGCTTCTCCGAATGGGGAGAAGGCTACACCTTC | many | TRBJ1-2 | NA | TRBV5-1
CSVAAGQGTDTQYF | TGCAGCGTCGCGGCGGGGCAGGGGACAGATACGCAGTATTTT | NA | TRBJ2-3 | NA | TRBV29-1
CASSYSAGGPSTSEQYF | TGTGCCAGCAGTTACTCGGCGGGAGGGCCCTCGACGAGCGAGCAGTACTTC | few | TRBJ2-7 | TRBD2 | TRBV6-5
CASRGRSSGANVLTF | TGTGCCAGCAGGGGGAGGTCCTCTGGGGCCAACGTCCTGACTTTC | NA | TRBJ2-6 | NA | TRBV6-1
CSAVAGAQTYNEQFF | TGCAGTGCTGTAGCGGGGGCCCAAACCTACAATGAGCAGTTCTTC | NA | TRBJ2-1 | TRBD2 | TRBV20-1
CASRRGLMNTEAFF | TGCGCCAGCCGGAGAGGGCTAATGAACACTGAAGCTTTCTTT | few | TRBJ1-1 | NA | TRBV5-1
CASGVLSGGAYEQYF | TGCGCCAGCGGAGTTCTTAGCGGGGGGGCTTACGAGCAGTACTTC | few | TRBJ2-7 | TRBD2 | TRBV4-1
CASRRDRGLYEQYF | TGTGCCAGCAGGCGGGACAGGGGTCTTTACGAGCAGTACTTC | NA | TRBJ2-7 | TRBD1 | TRBV28
CSALTGGVSGYTF | TGCAGTGCCCTGACAGGGGGCGTCTCTGGCTACACCTTC | NA | TRBJ1-2 | TRBD1 | TRBV20-1
CASSEFQGGRGNEQFF | TGTGCCAGCAGTGAATTTCAGGGGGGCCGGGGAAATGAGCAGTTCTTC | NA | TRBJ2-1 | NA | TRBV25-1
CASSPSQEINYGYTF | TGTGCCAGCTCCCCGAGCCAGGAGATCAACTATGGCTACACCTTC | NA | TRBJ1-2 | NA | TRBV18
CSAAMNTEAFF | TGCAGTGCTGCGATGAACACTGAAGCTTTCTTT | NA | TRBJ1-1 | NA | TRBV20-1